Listed below are T cell receptor beta chains from one sample, sequenced in a study of blood T cell repertoires in COVID-19. Using immunoSEQ multiplex PCR, the repertoire was profiled, and TCRdb retains in-frame clones only, with some absent. The sample records around 340,000 clones, 70% to 90% being singletons. Specimen: peripheral blood. The origin of the receptors is an older woman with COVID-19, enrolled during active disease. Both conserved end residues are part of each CDR3. Each record gives: J gene, CDR3 length, clone size, V gene, CDR3 protein. For some rows the clone size is stated as once, few or many, or as a class when expanded; others skip it.

j_call: TRBJ1-2; cdr3_length: 10; clone_size: NA; v_call: TRBV20-1; cdr3_aa: CSAPFYGYTF
j_call: TRBJ1-2; cdr3_length: 14; clone_size: NA; v_call: TRBV5-1; cdr3_aa: CASSLGTKNYGYTF
j_call: TRBJ1-1; cdr3_length: 15; clone_size: NA; v_call: TRBV7-2; cdr3_aa: CASSPGSLHNTEAFF
j_call: TRBJ2-3; cdr3_length: 13; clone_size: NA; v_call: TRBV4-1; cdr3_aa: CASSQQGTDTQYF
j_call: TRBJ1-3; cdr3_length: 15; clone_size: NA; v_call: TRBV15; cdr3_aa: CATSRDGQGEDTIYF
j_call: TRBJ1-3; cdr3_length: 17; clone_size: NA; v_call: TRBV7-9; cdr3_aa: CASSWVEQGTSGNTIYF
j_call: TRBJ2-6; cdr3_length: 15; clone_size: NA; v_call: TRBV5-1; cdr3_aa: CASSLAGAGANVLTF
j_call: TRBJ2-2; cdr3_length: 16; clone_size: few; v_call: TRBV27; cdr3_aa: CASRTSGGLNTGELFF
j_call: TRBJ2-5; cdr3_length: 19; clone_size: NA; v_call: TRBV4-2; cdr3_aa: CASSQGRWLAGGAGETQYF
j_call: TRBJ2-1; cdr3_length: 15; clone_size: NA; v_call: TRBV9; cdr3_aa: CASSVGGRIDNEQFF
j_call: TRBJ1-4; cdr3_length: 14; clone_size: NA; v_call: TRBV6-5; cdr3_aa: CASTGGRAPSKLFF
j_call: TRBJ2-7; cdr3_length: 15; clone_size: NA; v_call: TRBV5-4; cdr3_aa: CASSPASGDSYEQYF
j_call: TRBJ2-3; cdr3_length: 16; clone_size: NA; v_call: TRBV5-4; cdr3_aa: CASSFGRDPPEDTQYF
j_call: TRBJ1-1; cdr3_length: 15; clone_size: NA; v_call: TRBV18; cdr3_aa: CASSPRTVMNTEAFF
j_call: TRBJ1-1; cdr3_length: 14; clone_size: NA; v_call: TRBV11-2; cdr3_aa: CASSQGAPNTEAFF
j_call: TRBJ1-2; cdr3_length: 13; clone_size: NA; v_call: TRBV7-3; cdr3_aa: CASSLVAGGDNTF
j_call: TRBJ1-1; cdr3_length: 14; clone_size: NA; v_call: TRBV18; cdr3_aa: CASSPISGLTEAFF
j_call: TRBJ1-5; cdr3_length: 14; clone_size: NA; v_call: TRBV19; cdr3_aa: CASSISRGSWAQHF
j_call: TRBJ2-1; cdr3_length: 16; clone_size: NA; v_call: TRBV4-3; cdr3_aa: CASSQRTSGLVDEQFF
j_call: TRBJ1-2; cdr3_length: 16; clone_size: NA; v_call: TRBV5-6; cdr3_aa: CASSSGQFLLIYGYTF
j_call: TRBJ1-1; cdr3_length: 12; clone_size: NA; v_call: TRBV7-3; cdr3_aa: CASSIGTGRAFF
j_call: TRBJ1-3; cdr3_length: 15; clone_size: NA; v_call: TRBV6-6; cdr3_aa: CASRPHSQQGNTIYF
j_call: TRBJ2-7; cdr3_length: 15; clone_size: NA; v_call: TRBV11-3; cdr3_aa: CASRPLAGDSYEQYF
j_call: TRBJ2-5; cdr3_length: 14; clone_size: NA; v_call: TRBV19; cdr3_aa: CASSILGGGETQYF